These 7 T cell receptor beta chains came from one sample sequenced in a study of blood T cell repertoires in COVID-19 (dated by TCRdb to 2019 to 2021). Receptor amplification or capture employed the immunoSEQ multiplex PCR assay. TCRdb's version of the immuneACCESS table is confined to in-frame rearrangements and falls short of the full clone set. An unresolved V gene accounts for under half of the shortfall where checked; the remainder is of unknown origin. The sample contains over 200,000 clones, 80% to 85% of them found a single time. Around 8.9% of the sample is taken by the ten largest. The sample taken for sequencing was PBMCs or T cells enriched from blood (not recorded which). Receptors were obtained from a woman between 50 and 59 years old with acute COVID-19.

The chain uses TRBV19 and TRBJ1-2; TRBD1 agrees at 10 bases. The germline CDR1 and CDR2 sequences are LNHDA and SQIVND (reference sequence). The CDR3 is 14 amino acids. The ends lost 2 bases at V and 7 bases at J; junction bases unmatched: 4. The CDR3 bases are TGTGCCAGTAGTATAACGGGGACAGGGGCTGGCTACACCTTC. Its translation: CASSITGTGAGYTF.

The J gene is TRBJ2-7, the V gene TRBV9, with 13 bases that match TRBD2. Germline assignment: CDR1 SGDLS and CDR2 YYNGEE. The CDR3 contains 15 residues. The junction had 4 bases not matched to a gene; V was cut back by 2 bases and J by 5 bases. The CDR3 here is CASSVGLAGEHEQYF. As DNA, the CDR3 is TGTGCCAGCAGCGTCGGACTAGCGGGGGAACACGAGCAGTACTTC.

With regard to this clone: An end of the junction differs from the germline gene, which may be a read error. The chain carries TRBV18 and TRBJ1-5; no clear D. CDR1 and CDR2 (germline): KGHSH, LQKENI. The CDR3 has 14 residues. This chain's CDR3 is CASSPLGVNEPQHF. The CDR3 bases are TGTGCCAGCTCACCACTCGGGGTCAATGAGCCCCAGCATTTT.

The rearrangement links TRBV12-3 or TRBV12-4 to TRBJ1-2; the match to TRBD1 covers 7 bases. The V and J ends lost 6 bases and 7 bases, in that order; junction bases with no gene match: 8. This CDR3 has 13 residues. The CDR3 nucleotides are TGTGCCAGCAGATCCGGACAGGTCGGTGGCTACACCTTC. Amino acids: CASRSGQVGGYTF.

The chain couples TRBV19 to TRBJ2-3, with 13 bases identical to TRBD2. Trimming removed 5 bases from V and 3 bases from J; junction bases left unmatched: 5. CDR3 length: 16 amino acids. The V gene's germline CDR1 is LNHDA and CDR2 SQIVND (reference sequence). CDR3 sequence: CASSWTSGGETDTQYF. In nucleotides, the CDR3 is TGTGCCAGTAGTTGGACTAGCGGGGGTGAGACAGATACGCAGTATTTT.

This clone was observed a single time. The chain has TRBV7-2 and TRBJ1-5; a weak D match, TRBD1 (5 bases). Trimming stripped 3 bases from V and 7 bases from J, with 16 bases between. The V gene's germline CDR1 is SGHTA and CDR2 FQGNSA. The CDR3 has 15 residues. CDR3 bases: TGTGCCAGCAGCTTGTGGGGGGATTTCGGGCAGCCCCAGCATTTT. This encodes CASSLWGDFGQPQHF.

V and J are TRBV2 and TRBJ2-1, with 9 bases aligning to TRBD2. The trim removed 5 bases at V and 3 bases at J, leaving 17 bases unmatched. CDR1 SNHLY and CDR2 FYNNEI come from the germline V gene. The CDR3 extends over 19 amino acids. The chain's CDR3 is CASSQDSSGTLGYYNEQFF. The CDR3 coding sequence is TGTGCCAGCAGTCAGGACTCTAGCGGGACCCTGGGATACTACAATGAGCAGTTCTTC.